Here is one T cell receptor (beta chain) with its context. This sample is part of a study of T cells in localized non-small cell lung cancer. Here immunoSEQ multiplex PCR was the method, and the copy in TCRdb shows in-frame clones only, minus some. The repertoire holds some 6,200 clones, with roughly 23% as singletons. The CDR3 loop spans 16 amino acids. Germline V gene sequence: CDR1 MNHGY, CDR2 SAAAGT. Trimming took off 2 bases at V and 1 base at J, with 14 bases between the two ends. The receptor comes from a female donor of 60 years or more with stage I lung adenocarcinoma. This chain uses TRBV6-8 with TRBJ2-5; TRBD2 is a possible D gene (6 bases). Sequencing used lung tumor tissue, obtained before any cancer treatment. CDR3 DNA sequence: TGTGCCAGCAGTTACCGGAGCGGGCCCACCCAAGAGACCCAGTACTTC. Translation gives CASSYRSGPTQETQYF.